This is a list of T cell receptor beta chains from one sample in a study of OX40 agonist ivuxolimab in advanced cancers. The table came from immunoSEQ multiplex PCR; TCRdb's copy has only in-frame clones and leaves some out. Counted here are approximately 77,000 clones, about four fifths occurring once; the ten biggest clones make up 0.45% to 0.65%. The specimen comprised CD4+ or CD8+ T cells sorted from blood, sampled in a trial of the OX40 agonist ivuxolimab. Every receptor here comes from an adult with an advanced solid tumor such as melanoma, head and neck, liver or kidney cancer. Both conserved end residues are trimmed from each CDR3. Fields, in order: V gene, J gene, CDR3 protein.

V gene: TRBV4-3
J gene: TRBJ2-7
CDR3 protein: ASSQAAGRAGYEQY

V gene: TRBV6-5
J gene: TRBJ1-5
CDR3 protein: ASSHRRSNQPQH

V gene: TRBV7-9
J gene: TRBJ2-1
CDR3 protein: ASSLGAGGFEQF

V gene: TRBV19
J gene: TRBJ1-2
CDR3 protein: ASSLTGTGGGYT

V gene: TRBV5-6
J gene: TRBJ2-7
CDR3 protein: ASSMDSTNYEQY

V gene: TRBV5-1
J gene: TRBJ1-1
CDR3 protein: ASSLRPGATF

V gene: TRBV9
J gene: TRBJ1-3
CDR3 protein: ASSVTGFEATIY

V gene: TRBV7-2
J gene: TRBJ1-5
CDR3 protein: ASSLGATGRIEPQH

V gene: TRBV4-3
J gene: TRBJ2-1
CDR3 protein: ASSQGGGRTYNEQF

V gene: TRBV7-2
J gene: TRBJ2-1
CDR3 protein: ASSPQGNEQF

V gene: TRBV30
J gene: TRBJ1-1
CDR3 protein: AWRRDTEAF

V gene: TRBV6-5
J gene: TRBJ2-7
CDR3 protein: ASSGQGLHEQY

V gene: TRBV4-2
J gene: TRBJ1-4
CDR3 protein: ASSQGEGARGAREKLF

V gene: TRBV7-9
J gene: TRBJ2-7
CDR3 protein: ASSSWGYEQY

V gene: TRBV5-6
J gene: TRBJ2-1
CDR3 protein: ASSLDRGTGPNEQF

V gene: TRBV9
J gene: TRBJ1-3
CDR3 protein: ASSLRDNWDTIY

V gene: TRBV13
J gene: TRBJ2-7
CDR3 protein: ASSLRTGTYEQY

V gene: TRBV7-2
J gene: TRBJ1-3
CDR3 protein: ASSPEWDRVSGNTIY

V gene: TRBV5-1
J gene: TRBJ2-5
CDR3 protein: ASSLNTGWENQETQY

V gene: TRBV7-9
J gene: TRBJ1-1
CDR3 protein: ASSNSGTEAF

V gene: TRBV4-1
J gene: TRBJ2-7
CDR3 protein: ASSQRTSGGASEQY

V gene: TRBV18
J gene: TRBJ2-7
CDR3 protein: ASSPGGGLEQY

V gene: TRBV2
J gene: TRBJ1-5
CDR3 protein: ASSDLSGYNQPQH

V gene: TRBV9
J gene: TRBJ2-2
CDR3 protein: ASTTGNTGELF

V gene: TRBV9
J gene: TRBJ2-7
CDR3 protein: ASSVGLDITTEQY

V gene: TRBV28
J gene: TRBJ1-6
CDR3 protein: ASSLGGGFKSPLH

V gene: TRBV15
J gene: TRBJ1-5
CDR3 protein: ATSSIGSNQPQH

V gene: TRBV28
J gene: TRBJ2-2
CDR3 protein: ASSLFGQANTGELF

V gene: TRBV6-4
J gene: TRBJ1-1
CDR3 protein: ASSDSKQGFSEAF

V gene: TRBV7-2
J gene: TRBJ2-2
CDR3 protein: ASSGRQGAGELF

V gene: TRBV7-6
J gene: TRBJ1-5
CDR3 protein: ASSLSSGFNQPQH

V gene: TRBV12-2
J gene: TRBJ2-6
CDR3 protein: ASRLTSSGANVLT

V gene: TRBV4-2
J gene: TRBJ2-3
CDR3 protein: ASSPRTEGTTQY

V gene: TRBV23-1
J gene: TRBJ1-2
CDR3 protein: ASSQSPGQGFGYT

V gene: TRBV13
J gene: TRBJ2-7
CDR3 protein: ASRRWGGYEQY

V gene: TRBV6-1
J gene: TRBJ1-1
CDR3 protein: ASSEVYENTEAF

V gene: TRBV7-2
J gene: TRBJ2-6
CDR3 protein: ASSLVLAGGAGANVLT

V gene: TRBV30
J gene: TRBJ1-2
CDR3 protein: AWAINYGYT

V gene: TRBV19
J gene: TRBJ2-1
CDR3 protein: ASSIRLAGGRDEQF

V gene: TRBV27
J gene: TRBJ1-1
CDR3 protein: ASSGQVNTEAF

V gene: TRBV27
J gene: TRBJ1-1
CDR3 protein: ASARTVNTEAF

V gene: TRBV19
J gene: TRBJ2-7
CDR3 protein: ASSPNRGSSYEQY

V gene: TRBV15
J gene: TRBJ1-2
CDR3 protein: ATSRVEGMVYGYT

V gene: TRBV19
J gene: TRBJ2-6
CDR3 protein: ASSTGTGGSSRSGANVLT

V gene: TRBV5-1
J gene: TRBJ1-1
CDR3 protein: ASSADRAERGAF

V gene: TRBV2
J gene: TRBJ2-2
CDR3 protein: ASSDIGSNFGTGELF

V gene: TRBV28
J gene: TRBJ2-1
CDR3 protein: ASSSASGTRNEQF

V gene: TRBV7-2
J gene: TRBJ2-1
CDR3 protein: ASSLTGGSYNEQF

V gene: TRBV6-1
J gene: TRBJ2-1
CDR3 protein: ASSRPFRNEQF